There are a few counts of the clone carrying this T cell receptor beta chain. Its antigen remains unknown. The data belong to a study of spatial heterogeneity in lung cancer. Study in general: Alpha-chain sequences were detected in numbers that were consistently lower than beta-chain sequences. Study-wide results and limits: At tumor resection, ubiquitous expanded TCRs were detected in blood more often than later.

V shed 3 bases and J shed 5 bases, with 8 bases lying between them. The CDR3 is 12 residues long. The germline gives CDR1 KGHSH, CDR2 LQKENI. Individually, TCR cDNA molecules were each labelled with a unique molecular identifier. TCRdb reanalysed the 5' RACE reads using MiXCR and keeps one entry per CDR3 protein. The sample yields under 100,000 distinct CDR3 sequences, about 9.4% seen once. The time point: sample taken at primary tumor resection. Unsorted whole RNA from tumor, nontumor lung or frozen PBMC underwent sequencing. Samples came from roughly 70 TRACERx patients with untreated early-stage lung cancer.

The input for sequencing was PBMCs, taken at surgery. This receptor was obtained from a male donor with early-stage non-small cell lung cancer. The rearrangement uses TRBV18 and TRBJ2-7, with D possibly being TRBD1 (5 bases). The CDR3 region is CASSPQGHEQYF. The CDR3 region has the DNA TGTGCCAGCTCACCCCAGGGCCACGAGCAGTACTTC.